The 2 T cell receptor beta chains in this list originate from one sample, sequenced in a study of blood T cell repertoires in COVID-19. Some clones are missing from TCRdb's copy, which holds only in-frame ones; the method was immunoSEQ multiplex PCR. The data contain around 250,000 clones, approximately 89% of them singletons. Input material: PBMCs or T cells enriched from blood (not recorded which). The receptors derive from a woman aged 40 to 50 who had been exposed to COVID-19.

The chain is built from TRBV7-2 and TRBJ2-1, with 7 bases fitting TRBD2. The CDR3 runs to 16 residues. Germline V lookup: CDR1 SGHTA, CDR2 FQGNSA. The junction had 5 bases not matched to a gene; V was cut back by 2 bases and J by 1 base. In nucleotides, the CDR3 is TGTGCCAGCAGCTTATCGTCGGGGGGATCCTACAATGAGCAGTTCTTC. Translating it yields CASSLSSGGSYNEQFF.

This sequence joins TRBV2 and TRBJ1-4; 8 bases align to TRBD1. The trim removed 6 bases at V and 8 bases at J, leaving 8 bases unmatched. This CDR3 spans 14 amino acids. Germline CDR1 SNHLY, CDR2 FYNNEI. The CDR3 sequence is CASSAGTGVEKLFF. DNA of the CDR3: TGTGCCAGCAGCGCCGGGACAGGTGTGGAAAAACTGTTTTTT.